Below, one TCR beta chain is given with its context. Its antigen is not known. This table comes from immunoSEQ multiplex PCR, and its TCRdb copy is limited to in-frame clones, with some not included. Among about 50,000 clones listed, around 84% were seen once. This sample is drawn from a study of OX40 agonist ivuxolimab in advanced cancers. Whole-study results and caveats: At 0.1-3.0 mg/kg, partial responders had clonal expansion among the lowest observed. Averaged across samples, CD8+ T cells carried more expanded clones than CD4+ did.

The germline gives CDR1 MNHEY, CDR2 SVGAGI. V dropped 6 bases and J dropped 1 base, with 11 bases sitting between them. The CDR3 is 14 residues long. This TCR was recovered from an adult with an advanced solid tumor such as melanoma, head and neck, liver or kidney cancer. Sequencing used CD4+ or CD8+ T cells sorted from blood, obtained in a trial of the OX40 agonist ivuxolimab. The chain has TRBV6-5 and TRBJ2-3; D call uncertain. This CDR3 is CASSPSRRTDTQYF. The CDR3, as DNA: TGTGCCAGCAGCCCCAGCAGACGCACAGATACGCAGTATTTT.